Each of the 9 T cell receptor beta chains below was sequenced from the same sample in a study of shared clonotypes between healthy human individuals. The data were produced by immunoSEQ multiplex PCR, yet TCRdb's version contains in-frame clones alone and is incomplete. Of 2 million to 2.5 million clones listed, 85% to 95% are singletons. Sequenced input: naive CD4+ T cells from PBMCs. Subset meaning: CD45RA+ positively selected. The receptors were sampled from a man between 18 and 35 years old in good health. Some clones in this sample may be carry-over from other donors' samples.

This chain uses TRBV7-2 with TRBJ2-1; a possible D gene is TRBD2 (6 bases). V lost 3 bases to trimming and J lost 4 bases, with 13 bases between them. The CDR3 is 15 residues long. Germline V CDR1 and CDR2: SGHTA, FQGNSA. The CDR3 reads CASSFRDSIYNEQFF. CDR3 nucleotide sequence: TGTGCCAGCAGCTTCCGGGACTCGATTTACAATGAGCAGTTCTTC.

CDR3 residues: CASSQELTSTGANVLTF. In DNA form, the CDR3 reads TGCGCCAGCAGCCAAGAACTAACTAGTACCGGGGCCAACGTCCTGACTTTC. This chain links TRBV4-3 with TRBJ2-6; possible D gene TRBD2, 5 bases. This CDR3 spans 17 amino acids. From germline, CDR1 is LGHNA and CDR2 YSLEER. Trimming removed 0 bases at V and 4 bases at J, with 13 bases between.

Notes on this clone: Relative to the germline gene, one junction end is altered; a read error may explain this. V and J are TRBV11-2 and TRBJ1-2, with a possible D match to TRBD1 (6 bases). The CDR3 runs to 15 residues. From germline, CDR1 is SGHAT and CDR2 FQNNGV. CDR3 bases: TGTGCCAGCAGCCTAGACAGGACATCTAACTATGGCTACACCTTC. Its translation: CASSLDRTSNYGYTF.

The rearrangement uses TRBV4-1 and TRBJ1-4; D is perhaps TRBD1 (6 bases). Germline assignment: CDR1 MGHRA and CDR2 YSYEKL. The CDR3 contains 15 residues. V was trimmed by 0 bases and J by 5 bases, leaving 10 bases between them. In nucleotides, the CDR3 is TGCGCCAGCAGCCAAGAAGGGACAAGGAATGAAAAACTGTTTTTT. This gives the protein CASSQEGTRNEKLFF.

This chain connects TRBV28 to TRBJ2-5; 7 nucleotides agree with TRBD2. From germline, CDR1 is MDHEN and CDR2 SYDVKM. The CDR3 is 14 residues long. The V segment lost 3 bases and the J segment 4 bases; nucleotides outside the gene matches: 5. The CDR3 nucleotides are TGTGCCAGCAGTTTGAGCGGGGAAGGAGAGACCCAGTACTTC. Protein sequence: CASSLSGEGETQYF.

V usage is TRBV7-3 and J usage is TRBJ1-2; D not certain. Trimming cost V 1 base and J 2 bases, with 11 bases left between them. Germline V gene lookup returns CDR1 SGHTA and CDR2 FQGTGA. This CDR3 region has 15 residues. CDR3 nucleotides: TGTGCCAGCAGCTTAAAAGGGTCGGCCAACTATGGCTACACCTTC. Protein product: CASSLKGSANYGYTF.

The chain combines TRBV21-1 with TRBJ2-1; no DNA check was done on the table's D call, TRBD1. TRBV21-1 corresponds to a pseudogene. The CDR3 totals 17 residues. The CDR3 sequence: CASSPYWTASSYNEQFF. The CDR3 coding sequence is TGTGCCAGCAGCCCTTATTGGACAGCTAGCTCCTACAATGAGCAGTTCTTC.

This chain connects TRBV28 to TRBJ1-4; possibly TRBD1 for D (5 bases). Germline-derived CDR1 and CDR2 are MDHEN and SYDVKM. V was clipped by 2 bases and J by 4 bases, with 20 bases between them. The CDR3 loop spans 18 amino acids. CDR3 region: CASSLPEGWRRGNEKLFF. The CDR3 bases are TGTGCCAGCAGTTTACCTGAGGGGTGGCGACGGGGTAATGAAAAACTGTTTTTT.

The chain couples TRBV28 to TRBJ1-2, with 8 bases matching TRBD1. The J segment lost 6 bases and the V segment lost 8 bases, leaving 14 bases of the junction unmatched. The CDR3 is made up of 15 amino acids. Per the germline V gene, CDR1 is MDHEN and CDR2 is SYDVKM. CDR3 in amino acids: CASLPSVGQGNGYTF. The CDR3 DNA reads TGTGCCAGCCTCCCATCAGTCGGACAGGGAAATGGCTACACCTTC.